A selection of T cell receptor beta chains follows, all from one sample in a study of radiation and T cells in renal cell carcinoma. The repertoire was sequenced with immunoSEQ multiplex PCR; TCRdb's copy has only in-frame clones and lacks some. The data contain more than 95,000 clones, around 83% of them singletons. The sequences come from blood, collected from a patient whose treatment included radiotherapy and nephrectomy. The receptors derive from a woman aged 55 to 70 with renal cell carcinoma. The CDR3 runs from the conserved cysteine through the conserved F or W. Fields, in order: CDR3 protein, CDR3 DNA, clone size, J gene, D gene, V gene. D genes are given only for firm matches. Size values are once, few and many counts, or a class for expanded clones, and some rows have none.

CDR3: CASSDSYSNQPQHF; DNA: TGTGCCAGCAGTGATTCGTACAGTAATCAGCCCCAGCATTTT; size: NA; J: TRBJ1-5; D: NA; V: TRBV6-4
CDR3: CATSRGQGPQETQYF; DNA: TGTGCCACCAGCAGAGGGCAGGGGCCCCAAGAGACCCAGTACTTC; size: NA; J: TRBJ2-5; D: NA; V: TRBV15
CDR3: CASTVPGWAEAFF; DNA: TGTGCCAGTACGGTTCCAGGCTGGGCTGAAGCTTTCTTT; size: NA; J: TRBJ1-1; D: NA; V: TRBV19
CDR3: CASSRGGAEGDEQFF; DNA: TGCGCCAGCAGCCGAGGGGGCGCCGAGGGCGATGAGCAGTTCTTC; size: NA; J: TRBJ2-1; D: TRBD1; V: TRBV5-1
CDR3: CASRLAGSSYEQYF; DNA: TGCGCCAGCAGACTAGCGGGGAGCTCCTACGAGCAGTACTTC; size: few; J: TRBJ2-7; D: TRBD2; V: TRBV5-1
CDR3: CASSTPGQGGTEAFF; DNA: TGTGCCAGCAGTACCCCGGGACAGGGGGGCACTGAAGCTTTCTTT; size: NA; J: TRBJ1-1; D: TRBD1; V: TRBV6-5
CDR3: CASSLTAPSYEQYF; DNA: TGTGCCAGCAGTTTGACAGCCCCCTCCTACGAGCAGTACTTC; size: NA; J: TRBJ2-7; D: NA; V: TRBV27
CDR3: CASSLQGTRGNTQYF; DNA: TGTGCCAGCAGCTTGCAGGGAACCCGGGGGAATACGCAGTATTTT; size: NA; J: TRBJ2-3; D: NA; V: TRBV5-4
CDR3: CASSEIGKEAFF; DNA: TGTGCCAGCAGTGAAATTGGAAAGGAAGCTTTCTTT; size: NA; J: TRBJ1-1; D: NA; V: TRBV2
CDR3: CASSLGGQNTDTQYF; DNA: TGTGCCAGCAGCCTGGGAGGACAGAACACAGATACGCAGTATTTT; size: NA; J: TRBJ2-3; D: NA; V: TRBV5-5
CDR3: CASSTGVQETQYF; DNA: TGTGCCAGTTCGACAGGGGTCCAAGAGACCCAGTACTTC; size: few; J: TRBJ2-5; D: TRBD1; V: TRBV19
CDR3: CASIQDRGGTEAFF; DNA: TGTGCCAGCATTCAGGACAGGGGAGGCACTGAAGCTTTCTTT; size: NA; J: TRBJ1-1; D: TRBD1; V: TRBV28
CDR3: CASSLTREAGEQYF; DNA: TGTGCCAGCAGCCTTACGCGGGAAGCAGGCGAGCAGTACTTC; size: NA; J: TRBJ2-7; D: NA; V: TRBV25-1
CDR3: CASSLAGDNYGYTF; DNA: TGCGCCAGCAGCCTTGCGGGGGATAACTATGGCTACACCTTC; size: NA; J: TRBJ1-2; D: NA; V: TRBV4-3
CDR3: CASSEGLAESQETQYF; DNA: TGTGCCAGCAGCGAAGGACTAGCGGAAAGTCAAGAGACCCAGTACTTC; size: NA; J: TRBJ2-5; D: TRBD2; V: TRBV5-4
CDR3: CASSLGGQPATDTQYF; DNA: TGCGCCAGCAGCTTAGGGGGACAGCCGGCCACAGATACGCAGTATTTT; size: NA; J: TRBJ2-3; D: TRBD1; V: TRBV5-1
CDR3: CASSSPGEHNEAFF; DNA: TGTGCCAGCAGTTCACCGGGGGAGCATAATGAAGCTTTCTTT; size: few; J: TRBJ1-1; D: NA; V: TRBV28
CDR3: CASSLSGGTEAFF; DNA: TGCGCCAGCAGCTTGAGCGGGGGGACTGAAGCTTTCTTT; size: NA; J: TRBJ1-1; D: NA; V: TRBV5-1
CDR3: CASMGDRVFTGELFF; DNA: TGTGCCAGTATGGGGGACAGGGTTTTCACCGGGGAGCTGTTTTTT; size: NA; J: TRBJ2-2; D: TRBD1; V: TRBV19
CDR3: CASSLANAPLNEQYF; DNA: TGTGCTAGCAGCTTAGCCAACGCCCCCCTGAACGAGCAGTACTTC; size: NA; J: TRBJ2-7; D: NA; V: TRBV7-7
CDR3: CAWDLANEQYF; DNA: TGTGCCTGGGATCTAGCGAACGAGCAGTACTTC; size: NA; J: TRBJ2-7; D: NA; V: TRBV30
CDR3: CASSVGTGVIAYEQYF; DNA: TGTGCCAGCAGCGTAGGGACAGGAGTTATTGCCTACGAGCAGTACTTC; size: NA; J: TRBJ2-7; D: TRBD1; V: TRBV9
CDR3: CASAQEGLNQPQHF; DNA: TGTGCCAGCGCCCAGGAGGGTCTTAATCAGCCCCAGCATTTT; size: NA; J: TRBJ1-5; D: NA; V: TRBV2
CDR3: CASSAGTAANYGYTF; DNA: TGTGCCAGCAGCGCCGGGACAGCAGCTAACTATGGCTACACCTTC; size: once; J: TRBJ1-2; D: TRBD1; V: TRBV5-6
CDR3: CASSFGGAGANVLTF; DNA: TGTGCCAGCAGCTTTGGCGGAGCTGGGGCCAACGTCCTGACTTTC; size: NA; J: TRBJ2-6; D: NA; V: TRBV7-3
CDR3: CASGLAGEAYEQYF; DNA: TGTGCCAGCGGGTTAGCGGGAGAGGCCTACGAGCAGTACTTC; size: NA; J: TRBJ2-7; D: TRBD2; V: TRBV7-2
CDR3: CASSARVRQPQHF; DNA: TGTGCCAGCAGTGCGAGAGTAAGGCAGCCCCAGCATTTT; size: NA; J: TRBJ1-5; D: NA; V: TRBV2
CDR3: CASSSPRSGGGNEQFF; DNA: TGTGCCAGTAGTAGCCCTCGGAGCGGGGGAGGGAATGAGCAGTTCTTC; size: NA; J: TRBJ2-1; D: TRBD2; V: TRBV19
CDR3: CASSVGVAGFNEQFF; DNA: TGTGCCAGCAGCGTAGGAGTTGCGGGGTTCAATGAGCAGTTCTTC; size: NA; J: TRBJ2-1; D: NA; V: TRBV9
CDR3: CASSLGEDRTEQYF; DNA: TGCGCCAGCAGCTTGGGGGAAGACCGCACCGAGCAGTACTTC; size: NA; J: TRBJ2-7; D: NA; V: TRBV5-1
CDR3: CASSLAATAEAFF; DNA: TGTGCCAGCAGCTTAGCGGCGACCGCTGAAGCTTTCTTT; size: NA; J: TRBJ1-1; D: NA; V: TRBV7-9
CDR3: CASSLGQLNTEAFF; DNA: TGTGCCAGCAGCTTAGGGCAACTGAACACTGAAGCTTTCTTT; size: NA; J: TRBJ1-1; D: NA; V: TRBV7-2
CDR3: CAVGGTSGRGPRETQYF; DNA: TGTGCCGTTGGGGGAACTAGCGGGAGAGGGCCAAGGGAGACCCAGTACTTC; size: NA; J: TRBJ2-5; D: TRBD2; V: TRBV6-8
CDR3: CASSSSYEQYF; DNA: TGTGCCAGCAGCTCCTCCTACGAGCAGTACTTC; size: NA; J: TRBJ2-7; D: NA; V: TRBV21-1
CDR3: CASSLDARTGELFF; DNA: TGTGCCAGCAGCCTGGACGCAAGGACCGGGGAGCTGTTTTTT; size: NA; J: TRBJ2-2; D: NA; V: TRBV5-6
CDR3: CASRGRGISGYTF; DNA: TGTGCCAGCAGAGGCAGGGGGATCAGCGGCTACACCTTC; size: few; J: TRBJ1-2; D: TRBD1; V: TRBV5-8
CDR3: CASSPRTGSGNTIYF; DNA: TGTGCCAGCTCACCACGGACAGGCTCTGGAAACACCATATATTTT; size: NA; J: TRBJ1-3; D: TRBD1; V: TRBV18
CDR3: CASSSPRTDTQYF; DNA: TGTGCCAGCAGCTCCCCCAGGACAGATACGCAGTATTTT; size: NA; J: TRBJ2-3; D: NA; V: TRBV11-2
CDR3: CASSEARRTGGTEAFF; DNA: TGTGCCAGCAGTGAAGCGCGTCGGACAGGGGGCACTGAAGCTTTCTTT; size: NA; J: TRBJ1-1; D: TRBD1; V: TRBV2
CDR3: CASSLWRGNTEAFF; DNA: TGTGCCAGCAGTTTATGGAGGGGTAACACTGAAGCTTTCTTT; size: NA; J: TRBJ1-1; D: NA; V: TRBV28
CDR3: CSGLDRTLGYTF; DNA: TGCAGCGGCCTGGACCGAACGCTCGGCTACACCTTC; size: NA; J: TRBJ1-2; D: NA; V: TRBV29-1
CDR3: CASSLSPGSTYEQYF; DNA: TGCGCCAGCAGCTTGTCCCCAGGGTCTACCTACGAGCAGTACTTC; size: NA; J: TRBJ2-7; D: NA; V: TRBV5-1
CDR3: CASSPRTGNYGYTF; DNA: TGTGCCAGCAGCCCTCGGACAGGGAACTATGGCTACACCTTC; size: NA; J: TRBJ1-2; D: NA; V: TRBV21-1
CDR3: CASSPTSWETQYF; DNA: TGTGCCAGCAGCCCGACTAGTTGGGAGACCCAGTACTTC; size: few; J: TRBJ2-5; D: NA; V: TRBV7-8
CDR3: CASREAREIHYEQYF; DNA: TGTGCCAGCAGAGAAGCCAGGGAAATCCACTACGAGCAGTACTTC; size: NA; J: TRBJ2-7; D: NA; V: TRBV5-6
CDR3: CASRPLAGVSGEQYF; DNA: TGTGCCAGCAGGCCCCTAGCGGGAGTAAGTGGTGAGCAGTACTTC; size: NA; J: TRBJ2-7; D: TRBD2; V: TRBV11-2
CDR3: CASSADRLQPQHF; DNA: TGTGCCAGTAGTGCTGACAGATTACAGCCCCAGCATTTT; size: few; J: TRBJ1-5; D: NA; V: TRBV19
CDR3: CSVAGYRGQETQYF; DNA: TGCAGCGTTGCTGGTTACCGTGGGCAGGAGACCCAGTACTTC; size: NA; J: TRBJ2-5; D: NA; V: TRBV29-1
CDR3: CASSARTGVDTQYF; DNA: TGTGCCAGCAGCGCCCGGACAGGGGTAGATACGCAGTATTTT; size: once; J: TRBJ2-3; D: TRBD1; V: TRBV7-2
CDR3: CASSPSGAFYNEQFF; DNA: TGTGCCAGCAGCCCATCAGGAGCGTTTTACAATGAGCAGTTCTTC; size: NA; J: TRBJ2-1; D: NA; V: TRBV5-4